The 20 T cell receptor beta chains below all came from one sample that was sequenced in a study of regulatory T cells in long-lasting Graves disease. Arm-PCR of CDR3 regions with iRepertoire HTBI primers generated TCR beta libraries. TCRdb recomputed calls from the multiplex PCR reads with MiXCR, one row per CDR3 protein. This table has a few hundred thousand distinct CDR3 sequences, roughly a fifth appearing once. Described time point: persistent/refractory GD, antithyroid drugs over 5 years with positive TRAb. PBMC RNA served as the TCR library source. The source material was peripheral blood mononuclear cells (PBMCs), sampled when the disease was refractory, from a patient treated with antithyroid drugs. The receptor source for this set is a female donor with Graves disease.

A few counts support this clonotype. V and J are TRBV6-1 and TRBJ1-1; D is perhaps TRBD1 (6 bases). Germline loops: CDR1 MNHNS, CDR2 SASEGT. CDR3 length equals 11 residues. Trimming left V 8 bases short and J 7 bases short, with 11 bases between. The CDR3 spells CASAGELEAFF. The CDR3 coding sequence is TGTGCCAGCGCAGGGGAGCTTGAAGCTTTCTTT.

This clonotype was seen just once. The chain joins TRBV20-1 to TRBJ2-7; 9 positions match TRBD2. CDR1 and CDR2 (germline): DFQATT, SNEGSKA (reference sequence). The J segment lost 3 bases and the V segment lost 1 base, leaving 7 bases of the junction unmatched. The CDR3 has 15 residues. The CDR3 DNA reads TGCAGTGCTAGAGTCGCGGGAGGGAGCTTCTACGAGCAGTACTTC. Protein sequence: CSARVAGGSFYEQYF.

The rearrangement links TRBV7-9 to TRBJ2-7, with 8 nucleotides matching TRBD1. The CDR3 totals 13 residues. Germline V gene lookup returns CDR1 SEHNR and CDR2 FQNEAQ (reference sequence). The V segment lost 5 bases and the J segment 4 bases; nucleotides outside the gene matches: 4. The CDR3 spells CASSKRQGYEQYF. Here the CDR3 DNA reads TGTGCCAGCAGCAAGAGACAGGGGTACGAGCAGTACTTC. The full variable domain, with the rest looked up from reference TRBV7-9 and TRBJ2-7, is DTGVSQNPRHKITKRGQNVTFRCDPISEHNRLYWYRQTLGQGPEFLTYFQNEAQLEKSRLLSDRFSAERPKGSFSTLEIQRTEQGDSAMYLCASSKRQGYEQYFGPGTRLTVT.

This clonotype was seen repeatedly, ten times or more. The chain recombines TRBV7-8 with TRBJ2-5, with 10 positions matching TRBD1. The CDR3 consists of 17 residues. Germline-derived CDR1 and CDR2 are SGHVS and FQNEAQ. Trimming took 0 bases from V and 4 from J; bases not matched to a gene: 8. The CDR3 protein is CASSLARGTGDGETQYF. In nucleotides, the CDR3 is TGTGCCAGCAGCTTAGCGCGCGGGACAGGGGATGGAGAGACCCAGTACTTC. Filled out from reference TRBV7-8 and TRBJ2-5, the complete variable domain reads GAGVSQSPRYKVAKRGQDVALRCDPISGHVSLFWYQQALGQGPEFLTYFQNEAQLDKSGLPSDRFFAERPEGSVSTLKIQRTQQEDSAVYLCASSLARGTGDGETQYFGPGTRLLVL.

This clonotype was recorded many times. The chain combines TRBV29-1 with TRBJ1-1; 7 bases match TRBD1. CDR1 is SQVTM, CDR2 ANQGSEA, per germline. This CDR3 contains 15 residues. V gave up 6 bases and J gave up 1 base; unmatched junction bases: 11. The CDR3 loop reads CSVVGQVVGNTEAFF. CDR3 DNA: TGCAGCGTGGTCGGACAGGTTGTGGGGAACACTGAAGCTTTCTTT.

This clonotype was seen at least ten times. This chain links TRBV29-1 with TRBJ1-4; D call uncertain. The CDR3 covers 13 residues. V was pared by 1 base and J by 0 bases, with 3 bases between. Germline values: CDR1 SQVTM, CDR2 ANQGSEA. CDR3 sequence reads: CSVEVATNEKLFF. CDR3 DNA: TGCAGCGTTGAAGTCGCAACTAATGAAAAACTGTTTTTT.

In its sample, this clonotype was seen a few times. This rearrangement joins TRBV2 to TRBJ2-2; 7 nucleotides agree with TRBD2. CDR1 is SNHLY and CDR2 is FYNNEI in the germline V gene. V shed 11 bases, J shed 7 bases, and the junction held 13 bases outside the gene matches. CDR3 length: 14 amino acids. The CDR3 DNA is TGTGCCGCCTCTAGGGCGGGAGTCGGCGGGGAGCTGTTTTTT. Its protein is CAASRAGVGGELFF.

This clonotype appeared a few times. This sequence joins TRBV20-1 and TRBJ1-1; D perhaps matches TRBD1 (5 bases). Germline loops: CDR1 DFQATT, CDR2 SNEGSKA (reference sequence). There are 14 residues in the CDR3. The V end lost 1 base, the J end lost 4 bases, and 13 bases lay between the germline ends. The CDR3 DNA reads TGCAGTGCTAGAGTTAGGGGCGGTAGCACTGAAGCTTTCTTT. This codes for CSARVRGGSTEAFF.

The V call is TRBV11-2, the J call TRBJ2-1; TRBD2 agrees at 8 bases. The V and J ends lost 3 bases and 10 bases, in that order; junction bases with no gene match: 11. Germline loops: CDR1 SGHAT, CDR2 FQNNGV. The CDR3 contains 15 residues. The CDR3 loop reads CASSFSGRDPDEQFF. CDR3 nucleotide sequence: TGTGCCAGCAGCTTCTCCGGGAGGGACCCGGACGAGCAGTTCTTC.

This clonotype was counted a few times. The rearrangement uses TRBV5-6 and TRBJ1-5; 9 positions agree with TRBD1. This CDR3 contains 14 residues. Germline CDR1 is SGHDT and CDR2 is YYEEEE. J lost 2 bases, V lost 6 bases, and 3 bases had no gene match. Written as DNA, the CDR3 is TGTGCCAGCACACAGGGGGCAGGCAATCAGCCCCAGCATTTT. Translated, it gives CASTQGAGNQPQHF.

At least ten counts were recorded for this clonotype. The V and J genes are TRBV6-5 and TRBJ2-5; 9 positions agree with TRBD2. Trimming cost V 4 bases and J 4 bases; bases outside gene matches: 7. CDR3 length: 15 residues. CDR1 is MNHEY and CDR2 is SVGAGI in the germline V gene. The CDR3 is CASSFAGGRGETQYF. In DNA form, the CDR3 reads TGTGCCAGCAGTTTCGCGGGAGGGCGAGGAGAGACCCAGTACTTC.

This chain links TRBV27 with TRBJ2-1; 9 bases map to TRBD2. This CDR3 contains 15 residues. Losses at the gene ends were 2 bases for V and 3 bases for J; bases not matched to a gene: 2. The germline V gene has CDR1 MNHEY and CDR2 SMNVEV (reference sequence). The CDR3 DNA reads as TGTGCCAGCAGTTTAGTAGCGGGAGTCTACAATGAGCAGTTCTTC. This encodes CASSLVAGVYNEQFF.

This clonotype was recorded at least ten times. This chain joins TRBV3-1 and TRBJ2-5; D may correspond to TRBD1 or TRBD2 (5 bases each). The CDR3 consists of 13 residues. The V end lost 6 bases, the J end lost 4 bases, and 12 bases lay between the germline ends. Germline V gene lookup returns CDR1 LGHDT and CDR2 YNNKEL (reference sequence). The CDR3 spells CASRPHGGETQYF. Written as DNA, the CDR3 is TGTGCCAGCAGGCCACATGGGGGAGAGACCCAGTACTTC.

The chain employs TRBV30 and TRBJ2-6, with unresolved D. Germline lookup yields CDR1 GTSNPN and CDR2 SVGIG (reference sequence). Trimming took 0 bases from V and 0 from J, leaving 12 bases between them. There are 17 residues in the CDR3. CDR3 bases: TGTGCCTGGAGTGTACGTGGCCTACCCTCTGGGGCCAACGTCCTGACTTTC. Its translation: CAWSVRGLPSGANVLTF.

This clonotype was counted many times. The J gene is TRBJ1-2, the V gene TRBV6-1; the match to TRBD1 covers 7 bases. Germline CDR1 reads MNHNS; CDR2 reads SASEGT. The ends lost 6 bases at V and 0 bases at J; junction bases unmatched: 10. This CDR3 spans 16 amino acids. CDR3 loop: CASSPLGQIANYGYTF. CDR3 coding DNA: TGTGCCAGCAGCCCCCTGGGACAGATCGCTAACTATGGCTACACCTTC.

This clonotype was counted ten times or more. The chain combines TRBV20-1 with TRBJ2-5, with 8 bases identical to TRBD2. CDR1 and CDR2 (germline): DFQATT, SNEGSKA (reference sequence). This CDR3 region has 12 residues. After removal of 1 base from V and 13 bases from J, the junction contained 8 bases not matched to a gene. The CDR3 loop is CSARGLLADTYF. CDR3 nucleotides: TGCAGTGCTAGAGGCCTACTAGCGGATACGTACTTC.

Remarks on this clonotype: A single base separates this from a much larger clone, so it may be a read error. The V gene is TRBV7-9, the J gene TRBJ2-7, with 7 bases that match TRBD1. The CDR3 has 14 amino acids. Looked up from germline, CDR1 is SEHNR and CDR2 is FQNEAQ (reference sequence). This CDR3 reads CAGSLKQGIGEQYF. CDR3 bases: TGTGCCGGCAGCTTAAAACAGGGGATAGGGGAGCAGTACTTC. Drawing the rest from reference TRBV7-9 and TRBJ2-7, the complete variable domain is DTGVSQNPRHKITKRGQNVTFRCDPISEHNRLYWYRQTLGQGPEFLTYFQNEAQLEKSRLLSDRFSAERPKGSFSTLEIQRTEQGDSAMYLCAGSLKQGIGEQYFGPGTRLTVT.

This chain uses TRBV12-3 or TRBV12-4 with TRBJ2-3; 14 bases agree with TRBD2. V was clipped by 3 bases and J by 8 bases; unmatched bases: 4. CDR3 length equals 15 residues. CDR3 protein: CASSFGTSGRATQYF. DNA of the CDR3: TGTGCCAGCAGTTTTGGGACTAGCGGGAGAGCTACGCAGTATTTT.

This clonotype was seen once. CDR3 DNA sequence: TGTGCCAGCAGTAAAACTAGCGGGGGGATCACAGATACGCAGTATTTT. It is translated as CASSKTSGGITDTQYF. The chain uses TRBV12-3 or TRBV12-4 and TRBJ2-3; the match to TRBD2 covers 12 bases. V shed 5 bases, J shed 2 bases, and the junction held 5 bases outside the gene matches. There are 16 residues in the CDR3.

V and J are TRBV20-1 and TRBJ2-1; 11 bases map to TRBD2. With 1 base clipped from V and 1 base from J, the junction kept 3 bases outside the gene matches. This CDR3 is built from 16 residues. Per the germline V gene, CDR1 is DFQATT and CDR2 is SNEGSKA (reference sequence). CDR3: CSARVASGRSYNEQFF. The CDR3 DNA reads TGCAGTGCTAGAGTGGCTAGCGGGAGGTCCTACAATGAGCAGTTCTTC.